The 25 T cell receptor beta chains below were found in one sample sequenced in a study of T cells after yellow fever vaccination. Each CDR3 protein is one row after TCRdb ran MiXCR on the 5' RACE reads. The sample carries approximately 240,000 distinct CDR3 sequences, approximately 3.6% recorded once. Source: PBMCs, taken 15 days after the yellow fever booster vaccination. All receptors derive from a man aged 18-30 years who received the YFV17D yellow fever vaccine.

In this sample, this clonotype turned up many times. The chain combines TRBV7-9 with TRBJ2-1; D not resolved. CDR1 SEHNR and CDR2 FQNEAQ come from the germline V gene (reference sequence). The germline V and J ends were trimmed by 0 bases and 2 bases, with 8 bases remaining between them. The CDR3 consists of 15 residues. The CDR3 sequence: CASSLAVPTYNEQFF. CDR3 bases: TGTGCCAGCAGCTTAGCCGTCCCTACCTACAATGAGCAGTTCTTC. The whole variable domain, filled in from reference TRBV7-9 and TRBJ2-1, reads DTGVSQNPRHKITKRGQNVTFRCDPISEHNRLYWYRQTLGQGPEFLTYFQNEAQLEKSRLLSDRFSAERPKGSFSTLEIQRTEQGDSAMYLCASSLAVPTYNEQFFGPGTRLTVL.

Here the CDR3 reads CASNRQGANNEKLFF. In nucleotides, the CDR3 is TGTGCCAGCAACCGACAGGGGGCGAATAATGAAAAACTGTTTTTT. This chain joins TRBV27 and TRBJ1-4; 10 nucleotides align to TRBD1. J lost 4 bases, V lost 7 bases, and 6 bases had no gene match. This CDR3 comprises 15 residues. Germline CDR1 is MNHEY and CDR2 is SMNVEV (reference sequence).

For this clonotype: Mismatch with germline at one junction end may stem from a read error. The chain recombines TRBV6-1 with TRBJ1-1; 9 nucleotides agree with TRBD1. CDR1 is MNHNS and CDR2 is SASEGT in the germline V gene. This CDR3 has 13 residues. The chain's CDR3 is CASNEQGATEAFF. The CDR3 DNA reads TGTGCCAGCAATGAACAGGGGGCCACTGAAGCTTTCTTT.

In its sample, this clonotype was seen many times. V and J are TRBV5-4 and TRBJ2-7; D gene ambiguous. Looked up from germline, CDR1 is SGHNT and CDR2 is YYREEE (reference sequence). This CDR3 spans 11 amino acids. Deletions cut 6 bases from V and 2 bases from J, with 6 bases between. CDR3 region: CASKQPYEQYF. In DNA, the CDR3 is TGTGCCAGCAAGCAACCCTACGAGCAGTACTTC. Filled out from reference TRBV5-4 and TRBJ2-7, the complete variable domain reads ETGVTQSPTHLIKTRGQQVTLRCSSQSGHNTVSWYQQALGQGPQFIFQYYREEENGRGNFPPRFSGLQFPNYSSELNVNALELDDSALYLCASKQPYEQYFGPGTRLTVT.

This clonotype was picked up many times. This chain connects TRBV6-5 to TRBJ1-1; D may be TRBD1 (6 bases). Germline loops: CDR1 MNHEY, CDR2 SVGAGI. CDR3 length: 15 amino acids. Trimming removed 2 bases from V and 4 bases from J, with 14 bases in between. CDR3 sequence (DNA): TGTGCCAGCAGTTACAGGTCGGCAGGGGCCACTGAAGCTTTCTTT. Protein product: CASSYRSAGATEAFF.

This clonotype was seen at least ten times. The chain combines TRBV6-5 with TRBJ2-5; a weak D match, TRBD1 (5 bases). The V end lost 0 bases, the J end lost 5 bases, and 16 bases lay between the germline ends. Germline CDR1 and CDR2: MNHEY and SVGAGI. The CDR3 runs 16 residues. CDR3 sequence reads: CASSYSFTGLSETQYF. In DNA, the CDR3 is TGTGCCAGCAGTTACTCATTTACAGGTCTCTCGGAGACCCAGTACTTC.

Many counts were recorded for this clonotype. The chain recombines TRBV27 with TRBJ2-7, with 10 nucleotides matching TRBD1. The CDR3 has 17 amino acids. The ends lost 5 bases at V and 3 bases at J; junction bases unmatched: 13. The germline gives CDR1 MNHEY, CDR2 SMNVEV (reference sequence). CDR3 sequence (DNA): TGTGCCAGCAGTCCACTTTTGGCGGACAGGGGGGTCTACGAGCAGTACTTC. Its translation is CASSPLLADRGVYEQYF.

This clonotype was found many times. The V call is TRBV6-6, the J call TRBJ1-2; D unresolved. Germline V gene lookup returns CDR1 MNHNY and CDR2 SVGAGI (reference sequence). The CDR3 consists of 15 residues. Deletions cut 0 bases from V and 4 bases from J, with 12 bases between. CDR3 region: CASSYSAPRAYGYTF. The CDR3 nucleotides read TGTGCCAGCAGTTACTCTGCCCCTCGGGCCTATGGCTACACCTTC.

This clonotype was detected many times. J is TRBJ2-7 and V is TRBV29-1, with 9 bases fitting TRBD1. The CDR3 has 13 residues. CDR1 and CDR2 from the germline V gene are SQVTM and ANQGSEA. After removal of 5 bases from V and 6 bases from J, the junction contained 8 bases not matched to a gene. In DNA form, the CDR3 reads TGCAGCGTTTGGACAGGGGATTACTCCGAGCAGTACTTC. Protein product: CSVWTGDYSEQYF.

This clonotype came up a few times. The genes are TRBV6-5 and TRBJ2-7; D is perhaps TRBD1 or TRBD2 (5 bases each). This CDR3 has 14 amino acids. Per germline, CDR1 MNHEY and CDR2 SVGAGI. V shed 7 bases and J shed 5 bases, with 18 bases lying between them. This CDR3 is CASMSWDHPHEQYF. CDR3 bases: TGTGCCAGCATGAGTTGGGACCATCCCCACGAGCAGTACTTC.

This clonotype was picked up many times. The chain links TRBV5-1 to TRBJ1-1; no clear D gene. V was cut by 2 bases and J by 1 base, with 6 bases left in between. Germline CDR1 is SGHRS and CDR2 is YFSETQ. The CDR3 is 13 amino acids. DNA of the CDR3: TGCGCCAGCAGCTTCGACGGGAACACTGAAGCTTTCTTT. Translated: CASSFDGNTEAFF.

This clonotype showed up many times. Compared with germline, one end of the junction differs, possibly owing to a read error. V gene TRBV7-7 combines with J gene TRBJ2-5; TRBD1 might be the D (6 bases). Germline V gene sequence: CDR1 SSHAT, CDR2 FNYEAQ (reference sequence). The CDR3 contains 13 residues. The chain's CDR3 is CASSSGQRETQYF. For the CDR3, the DNA is TGTGCTAGCAGCTCCGGACAGAGAGAGACCCAGTACTTC.

This clonotype was picked up many times. The V call is TRBV5-1, the J call TRBJ2-5, with D maybe TRBD2 (6 bases). V was shortened by 2 bases and J by 2 bases, with 10 bases between the two germline ends. Germline V gene data show CDR1 as SGHRS and CDR2 as YFSETQ. CDR3 size: 14 residues. CDR3 residues: CASSLTGEQETQYF. The DNA for the CDR3 is TGCGCCAGCAGCTTAACGGGGGAACAAGAGACCCAGTACTTC.

Turning to this clonotype: A much larger clone differs by one base, so this may be a read error. The chain recombines TRBV5-1 with TRBJ1-1; unclear D gene. V gave up 5 bases and J gave up 1 base, with 9 bases separating them. The CDR3 is made up of 13 amino acids. Germline assignment: CDR1 SGHRS and CDR2 YFSETQ. The CDR3 sequence is CASSSWRNTEAFF. The CDR3 region has the DNA TGCGCCAGCAGTTCGTGGCGGAACACTGAAGCTTTCTTT. Drawing the rest from reference TRBV5-1 and TRBJ1-1, the complete variable domain is KAGVTQTPRYLIKTRGQQVTLSCSPISGHRSVSWYQQTPGQGLQFLFEYFSETQRNKGNFPGRFSGRQFSNSRSEMNVSTLELGDSALYLCASSSWRNTEAFFGQGTRLTVV.

In its sample, this clonotype was seen many times. The CDR3 coding sequence is TGTGCCAGCAGTTCCCTGACGGCAACTAATGAAAAACTGTTTTTT. Translated, it gives CASSSLTATNEKLFF. The rearrangement links TRBV28 to TRBJ1-4, with D hard to call. V was cut by 4 bases and J by 0 bases, with 9 bases left in between. This CDR3 has 15 amino acids. The germline CDR1 and CDR2 sequences are MDHEN and SYDVKM.

This clonotype was picked up many times. This chain connects TRBV5-5 to TRBJ2-2; 8 bases match TRBD1. Per the germline V gene, CDR1 is SGHKS and CDR2 is YYEKEE (reference sequence). This CDR3 is 16 amino acids long. V was clipped by 4 bases and J by 4 bases; unmatched bases: 9. The CDR3 coding sequence is TGTGCCAGCAGCGCAAACAGGGGGGTGGGCACCGGGGAGCTGTTTTTT. It yields the protein CASSANRGVGTGELFF.

This clonotype was detected ten times or more. This rearrangement joins TRBV5-1 to TRBJ2-1; D perhaps matches TRBD1 (7 bases). Trimming removed 0 bases at V and 3 bases at J, with 16 bases between. CDR1 and CDR2 (germline): SGHRS, YFSETQ. This CDR3 has 17 residues. The CDR3 DNA is TGCGCCAGCAGCTTGGGGGGGGCGGGACAGTTCTACAATGAGCAGTTCTTC. Translated, it gives CASSLGGAGQFYNEQFF.

On this clonotype itself: This may come from a read error, since a much larger clone is one base off. It is unclear where the CDR3 begins or ends on the DNA, so no DNA is shown, and the CDR3 is as TCRdb lists it. The gene calls are TRBV25-1 and TRBJ2-7; the table names TRBD1, a call not compared with the DNA. The CDR3 totals 14 residues, both ends included. The germline CDR1 and CDR2 sequences are MGHDK and SYGVNS. The CDR3 protein is CASSFGQGIYEEYF.

This clonotype occurred many times. The J gene is TRBJ2-4, the V gene TRBV6-2 or TRBV6-3; D may be TRBD1 or TRBD2 (5 bases each). The CDR3 sequence is 15 residues long. Germline CDR1 is MNHEY and CDR2 is SVGEGT. Trimming took 5 bases from V and 9 from J, leaving 20 bases between them. The CDR3 DNA is TGTGCCAGCAGTCCCGAGTTCGAGGGGTGGATCATTCAGTACTTC. Translated, it gives CASSPEFEGWIIQYF.

This clonotype has ten or more counts. V usage is TRBV6-5 and J usage is TRBJ1-2; TRBD1 agrees at 7 bases. Germline-derived CDR1 and CDR2 are MNHEY and SVGAGI. After removal of 6 bases from V and 8 bases from J, the junction contained 15 bases not matched to a gene. The CDR3 spans 15 residues. CDR3 nucleotides: TGTGCCAGCAGCCCCCGGGACAGATCGGCGTCCGGCTACACCTTC. This gives the protein CASSPRDRSASGYTF.

This clonotype has ten or more counts. The V call is TRBV5-1, the J call TRBJ2-3, with 9 bases matching TRBD2. The CDR3 length is 18 residues. Germline CDR1 and CDR2: SGHRS and YFSETQ. Trimming removed 0 bases from V and 0 bases from J; junction bases left unmatched: 8. CDR3 sequence: CASSLVLAGVPSTDTQYF. The CDR3 nucleotides are TGCGCCAGCAGCTTGGTGTTAGCGGGGGTACCTAGCACAGATACGCAGTATTTT.

The V call is TRBV9, the J call TRBJ2-3, with TRBD2 identical over 9 bases. Germline CDR1 and CDR2: SGDLS and YYNGEE. J was trimmed by 7 bases and V by 6 bases; bases with no gene match: 18. CDR3 length: 17 amino acids. The CDR3 sequence is CASTRRGWASGENTQYF. In nucleotides, the CDR3 is TGTGCCAGCACCCGTAGGGGTTGGGCTAGCGGGGAAAATACGCAGTATTTT.

This clonotype was found many times. The chain is built from TRBV14 and TRBJ1-2, with D possibly TRBD1 on 5 matching bases. The CDR3 has 12 residues. V gave up 6 bases and J gave up 7 bases, with 12 bases separating them. Germline loops: CDR1 SGHDN, CDR2 FVKESK. The CDR3 DNA is TGTGCCAGCAGTGTGGGGACGGTTGGCTACACCTTC. Translated, it gives CASSVGTVGYTF.

This clonotype was detected ten times or more. The rearrangement joins TRBV20-1 to TRBJ1-4; D perhaps matches TRBD1 (5 bases). Germline CDR1 is DFQATT and CDR2 is SNEGSKA (reference sequence). V gave up 0 bases and J gave up 2 bases, with 13 bases separating them. The CDR3 has 16 residues. The DNA of the CDR3 is TGCAGTGCTAGAGATCTATTGTGGGGGACTAATGAAAAACTGTTTTTT. The encoded protein is CSARDLLWGTNEKLFF.

The chain links TRBV5-4 to TRBJ2-1; D gene uncertain. Germline values: CDR1 SGHNT, CDR2 YYREEE (reference sequence). CDR3 size: 12 residues. V dropped 4 bases and J dropped 6 bases, with 8 bases sitting between them. The CDR3 region is CASSVLGNEQFF. CDR3 coding DNA: TGTGCCAGCAGCGTGCTGGGCAATGAGCAGTTCTTC. The entire variable domain, with the rest obtained from reference TRBV5-4 and TRBJ2-1, is as follows: ETGVTQSPTHLIKTRGQQVTLRCSSQSGHNTVSWYQQALGQGPQFIFQYYREEENGRGNFPPRFSGLQFPNYSSELNVNALELDDSALYLCASSVLGNEQFFGPGTRLTVL.